One sample yielded the 11 T cell receptor beta chains listed below, sequenced in a study of cytomegalovirus exposure and HLA in healthy donors. With 60 Vbeta and 13 Jbeta primers, the PCR was carried out. Sequenced by immunoSEQ multiplex PCR; TCRdb stores in-frame clones only, minus some. Among roughly 77,000 clones listed, 9.5% to 13% were seen once. Specimen: PBMCs. Receptor source: a man aged 55 to 70 in good health and CMV-seropositive.

The chain employs TRBV5-8 and TRBJ2-7; the D gene is possibly TRBD2 (6 bases). V shed 7 bases and J shed 0 bases, with 14 bases lying between them. The CDR3 length is 14 residues. Germline CDR1 SGHTS, CDR2 YDEGEE. The CDR3 loop reads CASPWTGLSYEQYF. CDR3 nucleotide sequence: TGTGCCAGCCCCTGGACGGGACTCTCCTACGAGCAGTACTTC.

This chain links TRBV15 with TRBJ1-1; the D is unclear. Germline CDR1 reads LNHNV; CDR2 reads YYDKDF (reference sequence). The CDR3 is 15 amino acids. V dropped 0 bases and J dropped 1 base, with 9 bases sitting between them. The CDR3 sequence is CATSRDRTPNTEAFF. DNA of the CDR3: TGTGCCACCAGCAGAGATAGGACTCCGAACACTGAAGCTTTCTTT.

This clone was counted between two and nine times. The V call is TRBV9, the J call TRBJ2-7, with a tentative D call TRBD1 (5 bases). The V and J ends lost 0 bases and 5 bases respectively, with 15 bases between them. CDR3 length: 15 residues. The germline V gene encodes CDR1 SGDLS and CDR2 YYNGEE. DNA for the CDR3: TGTGCCAGCAGCGTAGGGGGCAGGAATAAACACGAGCAGTACGTC. It codes for CASSVGGRNKHEQYV.

In this sample, this clone turned up a few times. An end of the junction differs from the germline gene, which may be a read error. This chain links TRBV7-7 with TRBJ2-5; TRBD2 agrees at 8 bases. Germline loops: CDR1 SSHAT, CDR2 FNYEAQ (reference sequence). This CDR3 comprises 14 residues. The CDR3 region is CASSLNGRGETQYF. The CDR3 nucleotides read TGTGCTAGCAGCTTAAACGGGAGGGGGGAGACCCAGTACTTC.

V gene TRBV4-2 combines with J gene TRBJ1-1; 12 nucleotides align to TRBD1. Trimming removed 4 bases from V and 5 bases from J; junction bases left unmatched: 11. Germline V gene data show CDR1 as LGHNA and CDR2 as YNFKEQ. CDR3 length equals 17 residues. Here the CDR3 DNA reads TGTGCCAGCAGCCCTGGGACAGGGGGCGTGGGCTGGACTGAAGCTTTCTTT. This gives the protein CASSPGTGGVGWTEAFF.

This clone came up a few times. The CDR3 sequence is CASSLGLGYEQYF. The CDR3 region has the DNA TGTGCCAGCAGCCTGGGACTAGGCTACGAGCAGTACTTC. The J gene is TRBJ2-7, the V gene TRBV7-2, with 8 bases that match TRBD2. This CDR3 has 13 residues. V lost 5 bases to trimming and J lost 3 bases; unmatched junction nucleotides: 3. Germline V CDR1 and CDR2: SGHTA, FQGNSA.

In its sample, this clone was seen a few times. The chain links TRBV10-2 to TRBJ1-1; the D gene is possibly TRBD1 (6 bases). Trimming left V 6 bases short and J 6 bases short, with 17 bases between. The CDR3 consists of 14 residues. In germline, CDR1 is WSHSY, CDR2 SAAADI. CDR3 loop: CASRYSGVGPEAFF. CDR3 DNA sequence: TGCGCCAGCAGATACTCAGGGGTTGGGCCTGAAGCTTTCTTT.

The chain recombines TRBV19 with TRBJ1-1; no firm D call. Looked up from germline, CDR1 is LNHDA and CDR2 is SQIVND (reference sequence). CDR3 length: 13 amino acids. V shed 2 bases and J shed 4 bases, with 8 bases lying between them. Here the CDR3 DNA reads TGTGCCAGTAGTATACCACCGGTCACTGAAGCTTTCTTT. This sequence encodes CASSIPPVTEAFF.

The V and J genes are TRBV30 and TRBJ2-7; TRBD2 aligns across 14 bases. Germline loops: CDR1 GTSNPN, CDR2 SVGIG (reference sequence). There are 20 residues in the CDR3. The ends lost 0 bases at V and 7 bases at J; junction bases unmatched: 20. DNA for the CDR3: TGTGCCTGGAGTGTACAGGGGACTAGCGGGAGCGCAGGACCCGCCTTTGAGCAGTACTTC. This gives the protein CAWSVQGTSGSAGPAFEQYF. The full variable domain, with the rest looked up from reference TRBV30 and TRBJ2-7, is SQTIHQWPATLVQPVGSPLSLECTVEGTSNPNLYWYRQAAGRGLQLLFYSVGIGQISSEVPQNLSASRPQDRQFILSSKKLLLSDSGFYLCAWSVQGTSGSAGPAFEQYFGPGTRLTVT.

This chain joins TRBV5-6 and TRBJ1-1; 7 bases agree with TRBD1. V dropped 4 bases and J dropped 0; count of bases not matched to a gene: 3. CDR1 is SGHDT, CDR2 YYEEEE, per germline. The CDR3 loop spans 14 amino acids. CDR3 loop: CASSLTGVNTEAFF. The CDR3 nucleotides read TGTGCCAGCAGCCTCACAGGGGTGAACACTGAAGCTTTCTTT.

A few counts support this clone. A junction end diverges from the germline sequence, so it may reflect a read error. The V and J genes are TRBV7-7 and TRBJ2-5; 7 positions match TRBD1. This CDR3 region has 14 residues. The V gene's germline CDR1 is SSHAT and CDR2 FNYEAQ (reference sequence). The CDR3 coding sequence is TGTGCTAGCAGACAAGAGGGGGCTGGGGAGACCCAGTACTTC. This sequence encodes CASRQEGAGETQYF. Full variable domain (remainder filled in from reference TRBV7-7 and TRBJ2-5): GAGVSQSPRYKVTKRGQDVTLRCDPISSHATLYWYQQALGQGPEFLTYFNYEAQPDKSGLPSDRFSAERPEGSISTLTIQRTEQRDSAMYRCASRQEGAGETQYFGPGTRLLVL.